These 21 T cell receptor beta chains were sequenced from one sample in a study of Graves' ophthalmopathy and Graves' hyperthyroidism. RNA transcripts served as template for amplifying TCR beta CDR3 sequences. Amplification began with first-round RT-PCR using HTBI primers, then second-round multiplex PCR was performed. TCRdb processed the multiplex PCR reads anew with MiXCR; each CDR3 protein has one entry. The repertoire has a few hundred thousand distinct CDR3 sequences, around 18% of them found once; the top ten carry 1.6%. Specimen: peripheral blood. The receptors come from a woman between 18 and 29 years old with Graves' ophthalmopathy.

At least ten counts were recorded for this clonotype. The V call is TRBV6-1, the J call TRBJ2-7; 9 bases line up with TRBD2. The trim removed 1 base at V and 2 bases at J, leaving 9 bases unmatched. CDR3 length: 17 amino acids. Germline CDR1 reads MNHNS; CDR2 reads SASEGT. CDR3 sequence (DNA): TGTGCCAGCAGTGAAGAACATAGCGGGAGACTTACCTACGAGCAGTACTTC. Translating it yields CASSEEHSGRLTYEQYF.

This clonotype was seen repeatedly, ten times or more. This sequence joins TRBV11-2 and TRBJ2-7, with D tentatively TRBD1 (6 bases). Germline CDR1 is SGHAT and CDR2 is FQNNGV. V lost 5 bases to trimming and J lost 2 bases, with 19 bases between them. The CDR3 runs to 16 residues. As DNA, the CDR3 is TGTGCCAGCAGCCAATTAGGGGGTGCAGGGGCCTACGAGCAGTACTTC. Its translation is CASSQLGGAGAYEQYF.

This clonotype was recorded at least ten times. V gene TRBV7-8 combines with J gene TRBJ2-7; the D gene is possibly TRBD2 (6 bases). Germline assignment: CDR1 SGHVS and CDR2 FQNEAQ. V was cut by 5 bases and J by 3 bases, with 17 bases left in between. The CDR3 length is 15 residues. CDR3 amino acids: CASSPRRLASYEQYF. DNA for the CDR3: TGTGCCAGCAGCCCGAGGCGCCTAGCGAGCTACGAGCAGTACTTC.

This clonotype was detected many times. The rearrangement joins TRBV12-3 or TRBV12-4 to TRBJ1-6; D remains unclear. The CDR3 length is 12 residues. V was trimmed by 6 bases and J by 7 bases, leaving 7 bases between them. CDR3 protein: CASSSPNSPLHF. The CDR3 region has the DNA TGTGCCAGCAGCTCTCCCAATTCACCCCTCCACTTT.

By sample share, this clonotype is medium-sized (0.01 to 0.1%). The chain joins TRBV6-2 or TRBV6-3 to TRBJ2-7; tentative D call: TRBD1 (6 bases). The CDR3 contains 13 residues. V lost 4 bases and J 7 bases, leaving 14 bases between the germline ends. Germline loops: CDR1 MNHEY, CDR2 SVGEGT. The CDR3 region has the DNA TGTGCCAGCAGTTTTACAGGGAGAGGAGAGCAGTACTTC. Translated, it gives CASSFTGRGEQYF.

The chain is built from TRBV6-2 or TRBV6-3 and TRBJ2-5; possibly TRBD2 for D (5 bases). Per the germline V gene, CDR1 is MNHEY and CDR2 is SVGEGT. The CDR3 spans 13 residues. V lost 8 bases, J lost 1 base, and 11 bases lay in between. The CDR3 region is CASQIASQETQYF. DNA for the CDR3: TGTGCCAGCCAGATAGCGAGCCAAGAGACCCAGTACTTC.

This clonotype was picked up one time. The chain links TRBV6-1 to TRBJ1-1, with a weak D call TRBD1 (6 bases). The V gene lost 6 bases and the J gene lost 6 bases, with 23 bases spanning the gap. Germline V lookup: CDR1 MNHNS, CDR2 SASEGT. The CDR3 consists of 16 residues. CDR3 nucleotides: TGTGCCAGCAGGGAGCAGGGGACGGGCGCGGGGTCTGAAGCTTTCTTT. Encoded protein: CASREQGTGAGSEAFF.

There are many counts of this clonotype. The genes are TRBV7-8 and TRBJ1-1; tentative D call: TRBD1 (6 bases). The CDR3 extends over 17 amino acids. Germline V gives CDR1 SGHVS, CDR2 FQNEAQ. The V gene lost 1 base and the J gene lost 1 base, with 16 bases spanning the gap. The CDR3 reads CASSLEGGGRTNTEAFF. The CDR3 DNA reads TGTGCCAGCAGCTTAGAGGGGGGGGGACGGACGAACACTGAAGCTTTCTTT.

This clonotype showed up many times. The chain couples TRBV7-8 to TRBJ2-7; D uncertain. CDR1 is SGHVS, CDR2 FQNEAQ, per germline. Deletions cut 5 bases from V and 0 bases from J, with 17 bases between. The CDR3 is 16 amino acids. CDR3 loop: CASSPLPLRGSYEQYF. DNA for the CDR3: TGTGCCAGCAGCCCCCTCCCCCTTCGAGGCTCCTACGAGCAGTACTTC.

This chain connects TRBV6-5 to TRBJ1-2; D gene unclear. This CDR3 contains 15 residues. Trimming removed 0 bases at V and 5 bases at J, with 13 bases between. Germline lookup yields CDR1 MNHEY and CDR2 SVGAGI. The CDR3 nucleotides read TGTGCCAGCAGTTACTCCCCGGCGTCGGGTTATGGCTACACCTTC. Amino acids: CASSYSPASGYGYTF.

This clonotype came up a few times. The chain carries TRBV6-2 or TRBV6-3 and TRBJ2-7; 9 positions match TRBD2. This CDR3 contains 14 residues. From germline, CDR1 is MNHEY and CDR2 SVGEGT. Trimming took 6 bases from V and 7 from J; bases not matched to a gene: 10. CDR3 DNA: TGTGCCAGCAGCCCCAACGCTAGCGGGAAAGAGCAGTACTTC. Translating gives CASSPNASGKEQYF.

This clonotype was recorded many times. This sequence joins TRBV6-2 or TRBV6-3 and TRBJ1-1, with TRBD1 as a possible D gene (5 bases). Per germline, CDR1 MNHEY and CDR2 SVGEGT. Trimming took 7 bases from V and 1 from J, leaving 7 bases between them. The CDR3 extends over 12 amino acids. The CDR3 is CASNTGNTEAFF. CDR3 DNA sequence: TGTGCCAGCAATACAGGGAACACTGAAGCTTTCTTT.

This clonotype was seen repeatedly, ten times or more. The chain recombines TRBV27 with TRBJ1-6; D perhaps matches TRBD1 (5 bases). V was trimmed by 8 bases and J by 8 bases, leaving 19 bases between them. This CDR3 comprises 15 residues. The germline gives CDR1 MNHEY, CDR2 SMNVEV (reference sequence). The CDR3 DNA sequence: TGTGCCAGCGGGCCCGGGACGAGCCCAGATTCACCCCTCCACTTT. This encodes CASGPGTSPDSPLHF.

This clonotype has a count of ten or more. V is TRBV12-3 or TRBV12-4 and J is TRBJ2-7; D call uncertain. The CDR3 is made up of 13 amino acids. V lost 5 bases and J lost 2, with 10 bases in between. For the CDR3, the DNA is TGTGCCAGCAGTCCACGGAGCCCCTACGAGCAGTACTTC. As protein: CASSPRSPYEQYF.

This clonotype was seen ten or more times. This rearrangement joins TRBV6-2 or TRBV6-3 to TRBJ1-5; a possible D gene is TRBD1 (5 bases). CDR3 size: 13 residues. Germline CDR1 reads MNHEY; CDR2 reads SVGEGT. The V end lost 2 bases, the J end lost 7 bases, and 9 bases lay between the germline ends. The CDR3 is CASSYIGAQPQHF. The DNA of the CDR3 is TGTGCCAGCAGTTACATAGGGGCACAGCCCCAGCATTTT.

The chain has TRBV12-3 or TRBV12-4 and TRBJ1-2; D ambiguous. Trimming stripped 1 base from V and 8 bases from J, with 11 bases between. The CDR3 loop spans 13 amino acids. The CDR3 DNA sequence: TGTGCCAGCAGTTTAGTCGGGGTTGGAGGCTACACCTTC. Its translation: CASSLVGVGGYTF.

This clonotype showed up many times. V is TRBV20-1 and J is TRBJ1-6; maybe TRBD1 (5 bases). The length of the CDR3 is 13 residues. The germline V gene has CDR1 DFQATT and CDR2 SNEGSKA (reference sequence). V was cut by 0 bases and J by 7 bases, with 7 bases left in between. As DNA, the CDR3 is TGCAGTGCTAGAGATCAGGGAAATTCACCCCTCCACTTT. Protein: CSARDQGNSPLHF.

This clonotype was recorded many times. The chain employs TRBV29-1 and TRBJ1-2; 8 nucleotides match TRBD1. This CDR3 contains 14 residues. V lost 4 bases to trimming and J lost 4 bases; unmatched junction nucleotides: 8. Per the germline V gene, CDR1 is SQVTM and CDR2 is ANQGSEA. CDR3 coding DNA: TGCAGCGTTGCCTCCGGACAGGGCCTCTATGGCTACACCTTC. Encoded protein: CSVASGQGLYGYTF.

The rearrangement joins TRBV27 to TRBJ1-2; 8 bases are shared with TRBD1. The germline CDR1 and CDR2 sequences are MNHEY and SMNVEV (reference sequence). The trim removed 2 bases at V and 4 bases at J, leaving 6 bases unmatched. CDR3 length: 15 amino acids. The CDR3 loop reads CASSLRTGFGYGYTF. As DNA, the CDR3 is TGTGCCAGCAGTTTAAGGACAGGGTTTGGCTATGGCTACACCTTC.

The V call is TRBV12-3 or TRBV12-4, the J call TRBJ2-1, with D possibly being TRBD2 (6 bases). V was pared by 1 base and J by 8 bases, with 15 bases between. This CDR3 has 15 residues. In DNA, the CDR3 is TGTGCCAGCAGTTTAGTTACGGGAGAGGGATATGAGCAGTTCTTC. Its translation is CASSLVTGEGYEQFF.

The V gene is TRBV11-1, the J gene TRBJ2-5; D tentatively fits TRBD1 or TRBD2 (5 bases each). CDR3 size: 16 residues. CDR1 SGHAT and CDR2 FQDESV come from the germline V gene (reference sequence). The ends were cut back, 2 bases at V and 0 bases at J, with 13 bases in the middle. This chain's CDR3 is CASSLQGDLYQETQYF. CDR3 nucleotides: TGTGCCAGCAGCTTACAAGGGGACCTGTACCAAGAGACCCAGTACTTC.